Presented here are 24 T cell receptor beta chains from one specimen sequenced in a study of blood T cell repertoires in COVID-19. Libraries were prepared by immunoSEQ multiplex PCR; TCRdb keeps only in-frame clonotypes and omits some of them. The table lists 100,000 to 150,000 clones, 70% to 85% of them singletons. What was sequenced was peripheral blood. These receptors came from a woman in her 70s with acute or convalescent COVID-19.

This clone has just a few counts. The gene calls are TRBV6-1 and TRBJ1-2; 10 positions match TRBD1. Looked up from germline, CDR1 is MNHNS and CDR2 is SASEGT. CDR3 length: 14 amino acids. V lost 3 bases and J lost 6; bases outside the gene matches: 4. The CDR3 nucleotides are TGTGCCAGCAGTGATTATGACAGGGGGCATGGCTACACCTTC. Translation gives CASSDYDRGHGYTF.

This clone occurred a few times. The chain combines TRBV7-9 with TRBJ2-3; TRBD1 aligns across 10 bases. The V and J ends lost 1 base and 5 bases, in that order; junction bases with no gene match: 12. The CDR3 runs 18 residues. CDR1 and CDR2 from the germline V gene are SEHNR and FQNEAQ (reference sequence). CDR3 sequence: CASSLVSRQGALGDTQYF. CDR3 nucleotides: TGTGCCAGCAGCTTAGTAAGCCGACAGGGGGCATTGGGAGATACGCAGTATTTT.

The rearrangement links TRBV5-6 to TRBJ1-5; 7 positions match TRBD1. The V segment lost 6 bases and the J segment 0 bases; nucleotides outside the gene matches: 9. The CDR3 runs 16 residues. In germline, CDR1 is SGHDT, CDR2 YYEEEE. The CDR3 loop reads CASTLGGTDSNQPQHF. Here the CDR3 DNA reads TGTGCCAGCACCCTTGGCGGGACAGATAGCAATCAGCCCCAGCATTTT.

The chain couples TRBV7-2 to TRBJ1-1; maybe TRBD1 (6 bases). This CDR3 contains 17 residues. The germline V and J ends were trimmed by 1 base and 4 bases, with 19 bases remaining between them. Germline-derived CDR1 and CDR2 are SGHTA and FQGNSA. The CDR3: CASSLEQGRIFRTEAFF. CDR3 sequence (DNA): TGTGCCAGCAGCTTAGAACAGGGACGGATTTTTCGCACTGAAGCTTTCTTT.

The chain has TRBV24-1 and TRBJ2-2; D is undetermined. There are 13 residues in the CDR3. Germline V lookup: CDR1 KGHDR, CDR2 SFDVKD. V was pared by 5 bases and J by 6 bases, with 9 bases between. CDR3 DNA sequence: TGTGCCACCAGTGGCCTGGGCCCCGGGGAGCTGTTTTTT. Amino acid sequence: CATSGLGPGELFF.

V is TRBV4-3 and J is TRBJ2-3, with 9 bases aligning to TRBD2. The CDR3 contains 17 residues. The junction had 4 bases not matched to a gene; V was cut back by 0 bases and J by 0 bases. Looked up from germline, CDR1 is LGHNA and CDR2 is YSLEER. This CDR3 reads CASSQDGAGGSTDTQYF. Written as DNA, the CDR3 is TGCGCCAGCAGCCAAGACGGTGCGGGGGGGAGCACAGATACGCAGTATTTT.

The rearrangement joins TRBV18 to TRBJ2-1; D is undetermined. CDR1 KGHSH and CDR2 LQKENI come from the germline V gene. This CDR3 is 11 amino acids long. V lost 4 bases and J lost 8, with 6 bases in between. In DNA form, the CDR3 reads TGTGCCAGCTCACTGCGGTATGAGCAGTTCTTC. Amino acid sequence: CASSLRYEQFF.

The chain is built from TRBV7-9 and TRBJ1-1, with D tentatively TRBD1 (5 bases). CDR3 length: 18 amino acids. The germline CDR1 and CDR2 sequences are SEHNR and FQNEAQ (reference sequence). V was pared by 1 base and J by 5 bases, with 23 bases between. The CDR3 nucleotides read TGTGCCAGCAGCTTAGAAGGCTGGGGCAGTATGGGAGGAACTGAAGCTTTCTTT. Its translation: CASSLEGWGSMGGTEAFF.

As DNA, the CDR3 is TGCGCCAGCAGCTCAGACGGGGGGTCTAATGAAAAACTGTTTTTT. It specifies CASSSDGGSNEKLFF. The chain joins TRBV5-1 to TRBJ1-4, with D possibly being TRBD1 (5 bases). Trimming stripped 3 bases from V and 3 bases from J, with 12 bases between. The CDR3 runs to 15 residues. Germline V gene data show CDR1 as SGHRS and CDR2 as YFSETQ.

The genes are TRBV6-2 or TRBV6-3 and TRBJ2-1; 12 nucleotides match TRBD2. Looked up from germline, CDR1 is MNHEY and CDR2 is SVGEGT. V shed 2 bases and J 5 bases; nucleotides not matched to a gene: 1. CDR3 length: 15 residues. The CDR3 region has the DNA TGTGCCAGCAGTTACGGACTAGCGGGGAACAATGAGCAGTTCTTC. Translated, it gives CASSYGLAGNNEQFF.

The chain joins TRBV29-1 to TRBJ1-1; the D gene is possibly TRBD1 (5 bases). V lost 6 bases and J 1 base, leaving 15 bases between the germline ends. Germline V gene lookup returns CDR1 SQVTM and CDR2 ANQGSEA. This CDR3 spans 14 amino acids. CDR3 bases: TGCAGCGTCGCCTTTGACAGCTCGAACACTGAAGCTTTCTTT. Protein product: CSVAFDSSNTEAFF.

The CDR3 region is CASGGQGYGTEAFF. Here the CDR3 DNA reads TGTGCCAGCGGGGGACAGGGATATGGTACTGAAGCTTTCTTT. The chain is built from TRBV2 and TRBJ1-1, with TRBD1 matching over 9 bases. CDR1 and CDR2 (germline): SNHLY, FYNNEI. The CDR3 is 14 amino acids. With V trimmed by 8 bases and J by 5 bases, 9 bases remained unmatched.

The chain combines TRBV11-3 with TRBJ2-7; TRBD1 might be the D (5 bases). V shed 4 bases and J shed 9 bases, with 19 bases lying between them. Germline V CDR1 and CDR2: SGHNT, YENEEA. CDR3 length: 14 amino acids. DNA of the CDR3: TGTGCCAGCAGCTACACTCGGACAATGATGGGGCAGTACTTC. Translated: CASSYTRTMMGQYF.

The CDR3 DNA sequence: TGTGCCAGCAGCTTAGTGGGGCAGAGCAATCAGCCCCAGCATTTT. As protein: CASSLVGQSNQPQHF. The genes are TRBV7-2 and TRBJ1-5; TRBD1 is a possible D gene (5 bases). The CDR3 covers 15 residues. Germline loops: CDR1 SGHTA, CDR2 FQGNSA. V shed 1 base and J shed 1 base, with 8 bases lying between them.

The CDR3 nucleotides are TGTGCCAGCAGTTACGGCGACAACCTCTCTGGAAACACCATATATTTT. Amino acids: CASSYGDNLSGNTIYF. The rearrangement links TRBV6-2 or TRBV6-3 to TRBJ1-3; D is unresolved. Germline assignment: CDR1 MNHEY and CDR2 SVGEGT. There are 16 residues in the CDR3. V lost 2 bases and J 0 bases, leaving 11 bases between the germline ends.

The rearrangement links TRBV5-5 to TRBJ1-4; D gene unclear. This CDR3 has 16 residues. Germline assignment: CDR1 SGHKS and CDR2 YYEKEE (reference sequence). V gave up 4 bases and J gave up 4 bases, with 17 bases separating them. The CDR3 sequence is CASSRDLGTVNEKLFF. The CDR3 coding sequence is TGTGCCAGCAGCCGAGACCTTGGAACAGTTAATGAAAAACTGTTTTTT.

This rearrangement joins TRBV7-8 to TRBJ2-5; 10 positions agree with TRBD2. Germline V gene lookup returns CDR1 SGHVS and CDR2 FQNEAQ. The junction had 0 bases not matched to a gene; V was cut back by 3 bases and J by 5 bases. This CDR3 spans 13 amino acids. CDR3 DNA: TGTGCCAGCAGCTTGGGACTAGCGGAGACCCAGTACTTC. It encodes CASSLGLAETQYF.

The rearrangement uses TRBV2 and TRBJ1-5; no definite D call. This CDR3 spans 13 amino acids. Trimming shortened V by 1 base and J by 7 bases, and 8 bases separated the two germline ends. Germline CDR1 SNHLY, CDR2 FYNNEI. The CDR3 region is CASSEGRGQPQHF. The CDR3 DNA follows: TGTGCCAGCAGTGAAGGACGCGGACAGCCCCAGCATTTT.

This clone was detected a few times. The V gene is TRBV11-3, the J gene TRBJ2-7; 8 nucleotides agree with TRBD1. CDR3 length: 15 residues. CDR1 and CDR2 (germline): SGHNT, YENEEA. V lost 4 bases to trimming and J lost 0 bases; unmatched junction nucleotides: 5. CDR3: CASSSGQGPSYEQYF. In nucleotides, the CDR3 is TGTGCCAGCAGCTCTGGACAGGGACCCTCCTACGAGCAGTACTTC.

The chain combines TRBV4-1 with TRBJ1-1; unclear D gene. The CDR3 spans 16 residues. With 0 bases removed from V and 4 bases from J, the gap between germline ends came to 15 bases. CDR1 MGHRA and CDR2 YSYEKL come from the germline V gene. The CDR3 nucleotides read TGCGCCAGCAGCCAAGACCGGGTTGGAGGGCTCACTGAAGCTTTCTTT. Protein: CASSQDRVGGLTEAFF.

The rearrangement uses TRBV5-1 and TRBJ2-5; 11 nucleotides align to TRBD2. Looked up from germline, CDR1 is SGHRS and CDR2 is YFSETQ. Trimming removed 1 base from V and 4 bases from J; junction bases left unmatched: 6. The CDR3 has 16 amino acids. The CDR3 spells CASSLSLAGGGETQYF. The CDR3 DNA follows: TGCGCCAGCAGCTTGTCCCTAGCGGGGGGAGGAGAGACCCAGTACTTC.

The chain joins TRBV6-5 to TRBJ1-4, with 7 bases matching TRBD1. Germline CDR1 and CDR2: MNHEY and SVGAGI. There are 13 residues in the CDR3. V shed 7 bases and J 8 bases; nucleotides not matched to a gene: 7. The CDR3 DNA follows: TGTGCCAGCACGGAAAGGGGGCGAGAAAAACTGTTTTTT. This translates into CASTERGREKLFF.

V gene TRBV7-8 combines with J gene TRBJ2-7, with 7 bases matching TRBD1. The germline V gene has CDR1 SGHVS and CDR2 FQNEAQ. The trim removed 5 bases at V and 5 bases at J, leaving 12 bases unmatched. The CDR3 spans 15 residues. The CDR3 DNA reads as TGTGCCAGCAGCCCAGTCGACAGGGTTATCGACGAGCAGTACTTC. Amino acids: CASSPVDRVIDEQYF. The variable domain in full, completed from reference TRBV7-8 and TRBJ2-7, reads GAGVSQSPRYKVAKRGQDVALRCDPISGHVSLFWYQQALGQGPEFLTYFQNEAQLDKSGLPSDRFFAERPEGSVSTLKIQRTQQEDSAVYLCASSPVDRVIDEQYFGPGTRLTVT.

The CDR3 is CASSRGDRGLRENTIYF. The CDR3 DNA reads as TGTGCCAGCAGCCGAGGGGACAGGGGGCTTAGGGAAAACACCATATATTTT. This sequence joins TRBV3-1 (or the pseudogene TRBV3-2) and TRBJ1-3, with 12 bases fitting TRBD1. CDR1 is LGHDT and CDR2 is YNNKEL in the germline V gene (reference sequence). The CDR3 is 17 residues long. The trim removed 4 bases at V and 6 bases at J, leaving 10 bases unmatched.